This section outlines one TCR beta chain sequence together with its context. The record originates from a study of technical replicates of blood from several donors. V dropped 1 base and J dropped 4 bases, with 13 bases sitting between them. The CDR3 runs to 14 residues. Germline V gene data show CDR1 as GTSNPN and CDR2 as SVGIG (reference sequence). Only in-frame clones appear in the TCRdb table, and some are missing; sequencing was by immunoSEQ multiplex PCR. This table holds tens of thousands of clones, about 94% found once. Material: T cells isolated from PBMCs. The receptor comes from a human donor in good health. The chain combines TRBV30 with TRBJ1-2; no clear D. The CDR3 spells CAWSELGRVYGYTF. Here the CDR3 DNA reads TGTGCCTGGAGTGAATTGGGCAGAGTCTATGGCTACACCTTC.